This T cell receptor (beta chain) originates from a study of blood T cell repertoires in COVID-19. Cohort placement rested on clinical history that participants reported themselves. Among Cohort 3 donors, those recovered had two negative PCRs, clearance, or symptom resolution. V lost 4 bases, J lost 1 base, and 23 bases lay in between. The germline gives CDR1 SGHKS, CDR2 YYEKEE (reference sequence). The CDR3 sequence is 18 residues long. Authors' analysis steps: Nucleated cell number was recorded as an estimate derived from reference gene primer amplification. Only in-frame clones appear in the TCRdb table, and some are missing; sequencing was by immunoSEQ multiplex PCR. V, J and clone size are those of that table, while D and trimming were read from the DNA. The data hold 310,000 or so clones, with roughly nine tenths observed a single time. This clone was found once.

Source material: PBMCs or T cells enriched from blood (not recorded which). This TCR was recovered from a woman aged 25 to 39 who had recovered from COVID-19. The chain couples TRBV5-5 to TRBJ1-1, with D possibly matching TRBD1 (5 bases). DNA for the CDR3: TGTGCCAGCAGCCGCTTGTTGGATCATTGGGGCCCGAACACTGAAGCTTTCTTT. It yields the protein CASSRLLDHWGPNTEAFF.